The clone carrying this T cell receptor beta chain was detected only a few times. Antigen unknown. The CDR3 consists of 15 residues. The V end was cut by 0 bases, the J end by 6 bases, with 14 bases between. CDR1 and CDR2 from the germline V gene are LGHNA and YSLEER. This specimen comes from a study of T cells in localized non-small cell lung cancer. General observations from the study: Appearance in adjacent lung was seen for a median approximately 58 of the top 100 tumor clones. Tumor showed lower T cell clonality than uninvolved adjacent lung, where it was highest.

The protocol was immunoSEQ multiplex PCR, while the TCRdb copy is restricted to in-frame clones and leaves out a portion. The sample lists approximately 76,000 clones, 80% occurring once. The clonotype originates from a female donor at least 60 years old with stage I lung adenocarcinoma. The material sequenced was peripheral blood, taken before any cancer treatment. The chain has TRBV4-3 and TRBJ1-2; D might be TRBD1 (6 bases). The chain's CDR3 is CASSQDHGGANGYTF. The CDR3 nucleotides are TGCGCCAGCAGCCAAGATCACGGGGGGGCGAATGGCTACACCTTC.